This T cell receptor beta chain was recorded in a study of cytomegalovirus exposure and HLA in healthy donors. Study results and limitations: Relative to equally common others, HLA-associated TCR beta chains showed greater clonal expansion in a later analysis. Productive status was seen about 87% or about 30% of the time for most TCR beta V segments in an earlier analysis.

13 Jbeta primers and 60 Vbeta primers were used for the PCR. The data were produced by immunoSEQ multiplex PCR, yet TCRdb's version contains in-frame clones alone and is incomplete. The sample yields about 180,000 clones, 80% seen once. This clone has a handful of counts. Its antigen remains unidentified. Sample: PBMCs. The clonotype comes from a woman in her twenties or thirties in good health and CMV-seronegative.

CDR3 protein: CASSSPVQETQYF. CDR3 nucleotide sequence: TGTGCCAGCAGCTCCCCGGTCCAAGAGACCCAGTACTTC. This chain connects TRBV5-4 to TRBJ2-5; D remains unclear. V was cut by 3 bases and J by 1 base, with 7 bases left in between. Germline V lookup: CDR1 SGHNT, CDR2 YYREEE (reference sequence). The CDR3 sequence is 13 residues long.